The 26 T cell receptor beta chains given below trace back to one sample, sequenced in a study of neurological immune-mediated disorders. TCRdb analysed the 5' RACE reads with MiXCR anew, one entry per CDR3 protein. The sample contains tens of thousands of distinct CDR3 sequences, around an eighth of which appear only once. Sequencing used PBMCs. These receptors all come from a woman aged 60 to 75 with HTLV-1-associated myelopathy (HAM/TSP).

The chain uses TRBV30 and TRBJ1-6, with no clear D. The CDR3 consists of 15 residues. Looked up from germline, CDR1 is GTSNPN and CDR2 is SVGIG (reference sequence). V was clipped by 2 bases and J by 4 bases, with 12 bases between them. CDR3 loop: CAWSSSSVYNSPLHF. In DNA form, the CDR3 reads TGTGCCTGGAGTTCCTCGTCGGTGTATAATTCACCCCTCCACTTT. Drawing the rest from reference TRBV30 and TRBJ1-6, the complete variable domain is SQTIHQWPATLVQPVGSPLSLECTVEGTSNPNLYWYRQAAGRGLQLLFYSVGIGQISSEVPQNLSASRPQDRQFILSSKKLLLSDSGFYLCAWSSSSVYNSPLHFGNGTRLTVT.

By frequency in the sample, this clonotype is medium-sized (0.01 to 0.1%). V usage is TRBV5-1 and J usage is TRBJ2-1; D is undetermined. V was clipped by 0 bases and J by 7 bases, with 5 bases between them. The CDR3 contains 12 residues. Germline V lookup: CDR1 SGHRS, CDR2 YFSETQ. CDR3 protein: CASSLVRNEQFF. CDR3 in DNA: TGCGCCAGCAGCTTGGTAAGAAATGAGCAGTTCTTC.

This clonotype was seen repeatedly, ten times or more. The DNA for the CDR3 is TGCGCCAGCAGCCCACCGGACCGATCGAGCACCGGGGAGCTGTTTTTT. It encodes CASSPPDRSSTGELFF. The rearrangement joins TRBV4-3 to TRBJ2-2; D not resolved. This CDR3 region has 16 residues. In germline, CDR1 is LGHNA, CDR2 YSLEER. V dropped 4 bases and J dropped 4 bases, with 16 bases sitting between them.

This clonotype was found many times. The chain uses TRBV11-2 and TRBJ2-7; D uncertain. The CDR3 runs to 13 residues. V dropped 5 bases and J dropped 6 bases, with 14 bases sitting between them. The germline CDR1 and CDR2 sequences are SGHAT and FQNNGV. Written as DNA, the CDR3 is TGTGCCAGCAGCCTAGGTCGAGGAACCGAGCAGTACTTC. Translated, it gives CASSLGRGTEQYF.

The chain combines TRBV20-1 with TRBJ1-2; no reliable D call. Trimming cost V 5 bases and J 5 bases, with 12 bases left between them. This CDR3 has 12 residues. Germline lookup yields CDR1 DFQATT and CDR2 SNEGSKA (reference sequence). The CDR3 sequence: CSAPVTLYGYTF. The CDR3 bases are TGCAGTGCTCCTGTTACTCTGTATGGCTACACCTTC.

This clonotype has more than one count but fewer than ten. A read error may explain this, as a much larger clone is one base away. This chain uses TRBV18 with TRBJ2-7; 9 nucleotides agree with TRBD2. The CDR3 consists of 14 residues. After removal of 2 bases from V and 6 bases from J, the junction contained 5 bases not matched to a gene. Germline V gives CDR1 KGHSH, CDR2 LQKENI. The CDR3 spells CASSPAGTSLEQYF. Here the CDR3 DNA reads TGTGCCAGCTCACCAGCGGGGACTAGCCTCGAGCAGTACTTC.

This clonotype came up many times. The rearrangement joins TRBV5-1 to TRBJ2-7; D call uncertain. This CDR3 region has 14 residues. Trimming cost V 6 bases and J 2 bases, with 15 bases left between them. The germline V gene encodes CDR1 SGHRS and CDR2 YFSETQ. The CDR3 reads CASKPPAATYEQYF. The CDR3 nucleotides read TGCGCCAGCAAACCCCCGGCAGCCACCTACGAGCAGTACTTC.

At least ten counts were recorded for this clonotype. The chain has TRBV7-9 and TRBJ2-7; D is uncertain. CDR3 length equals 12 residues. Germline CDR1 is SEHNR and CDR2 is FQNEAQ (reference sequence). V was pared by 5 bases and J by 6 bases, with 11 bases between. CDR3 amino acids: CASSPKDREQYF. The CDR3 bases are TGTGCCAGCAGCCCAAAGGACCGCGAGCAGTACTTC.

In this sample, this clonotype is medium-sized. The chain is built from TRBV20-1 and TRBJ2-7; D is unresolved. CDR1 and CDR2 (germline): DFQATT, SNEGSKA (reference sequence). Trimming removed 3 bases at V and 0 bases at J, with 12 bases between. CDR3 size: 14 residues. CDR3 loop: CSARRRQNSYEQYF. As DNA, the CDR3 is TGCAGTGCTAGGCGGCGGCAAAACTCCTACGAGCAGTACTTC.

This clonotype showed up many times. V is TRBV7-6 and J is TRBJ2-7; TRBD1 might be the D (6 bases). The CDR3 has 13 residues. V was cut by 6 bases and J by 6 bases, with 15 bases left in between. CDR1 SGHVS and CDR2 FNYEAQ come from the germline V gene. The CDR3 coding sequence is TGTGCCAGCAGTCCTAGACAGGCAGGCGAGCAGTACTTC. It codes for CASSPRQAGEQYF.

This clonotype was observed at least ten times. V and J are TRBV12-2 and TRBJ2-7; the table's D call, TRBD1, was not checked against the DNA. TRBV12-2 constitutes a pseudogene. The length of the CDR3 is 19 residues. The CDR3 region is CASRQLLPRDRGSRYEQYF. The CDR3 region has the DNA TGTGCAAGTCGACAACTATTACCGAGGGACAGGGGGTCTCGGTACGAGCAGTACTTC.

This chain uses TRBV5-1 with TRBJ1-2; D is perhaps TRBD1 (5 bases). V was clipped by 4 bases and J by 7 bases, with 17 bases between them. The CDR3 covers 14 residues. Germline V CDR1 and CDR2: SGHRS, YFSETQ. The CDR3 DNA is TGCGCCAGCAGCCCTACACAGGACCCCTGTGGCTACACCTTC. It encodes CASSPTQDPCGYTF.

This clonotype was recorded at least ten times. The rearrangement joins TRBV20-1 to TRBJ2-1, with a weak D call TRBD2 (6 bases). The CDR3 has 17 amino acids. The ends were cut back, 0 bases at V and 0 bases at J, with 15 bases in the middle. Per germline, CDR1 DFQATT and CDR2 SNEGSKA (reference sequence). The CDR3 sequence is CSARDQFWGVSYNEQFF. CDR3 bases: TGCAGTGCTAGAGATCAATTCTGGGGGGTCTCCTACAATGAGCAGTTCTTC.

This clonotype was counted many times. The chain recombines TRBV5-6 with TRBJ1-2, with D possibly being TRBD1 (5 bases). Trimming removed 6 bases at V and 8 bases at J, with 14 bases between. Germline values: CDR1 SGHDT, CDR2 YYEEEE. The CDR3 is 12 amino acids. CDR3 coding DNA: TGTGCCAGCACTTTGAAGAAGGGGGGCTACACCTTC. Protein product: CASTLKKGGYTF.

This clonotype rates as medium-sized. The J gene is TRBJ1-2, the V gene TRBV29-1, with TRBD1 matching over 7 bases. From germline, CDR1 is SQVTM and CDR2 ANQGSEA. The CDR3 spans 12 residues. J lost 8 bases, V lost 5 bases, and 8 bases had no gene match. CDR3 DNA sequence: TGCAGCGTTCGGGACAGCCGGGAAGGCTACACCTTC. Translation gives CSVRDSREGYTF.

CDR3 in DNA: TGTGCCAGCAGTTTATGGGACACCGGGGAGCTGTTTTTT. Amino acid sequence: CASSLWDTGELFF. The chain links TRBV27 to TRBJ2-2; no clear D gene. Germline V CDR1 and CDR2: MNHEY, SMNVEV (reference sequence). V was trimmed by 1 base and J by 3 bases, leaving 3 bases between them. CDR3 size: 13 residues.

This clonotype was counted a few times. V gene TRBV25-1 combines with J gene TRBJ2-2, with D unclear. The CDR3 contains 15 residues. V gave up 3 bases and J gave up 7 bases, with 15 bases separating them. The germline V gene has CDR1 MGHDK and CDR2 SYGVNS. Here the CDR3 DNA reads TGTGCCAGCAGTGACCGGGCAGAAGGAGACGGGGAGCTGTTTTTT. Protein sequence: CASSDRAEGDGELFF.

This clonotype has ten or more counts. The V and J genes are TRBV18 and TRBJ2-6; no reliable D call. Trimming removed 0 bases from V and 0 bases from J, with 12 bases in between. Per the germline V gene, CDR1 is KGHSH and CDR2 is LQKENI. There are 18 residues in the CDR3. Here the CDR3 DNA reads TGTGCCAGCTCACCACCGGGCCTCCAGAGCTCTGGGGCCAACGTCCTGACTTTC. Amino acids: CASSPPGLQSSGANVLTF.

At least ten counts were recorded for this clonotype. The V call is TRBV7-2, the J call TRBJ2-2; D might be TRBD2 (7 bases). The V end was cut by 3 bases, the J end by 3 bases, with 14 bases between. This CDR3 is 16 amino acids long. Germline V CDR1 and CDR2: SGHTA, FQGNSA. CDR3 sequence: CASSFDRGADTGELFF. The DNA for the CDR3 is TGTGCCAGCAGCTTTGACCGGGGGGCCGACACCGGGGAGCTGTTTTTT.

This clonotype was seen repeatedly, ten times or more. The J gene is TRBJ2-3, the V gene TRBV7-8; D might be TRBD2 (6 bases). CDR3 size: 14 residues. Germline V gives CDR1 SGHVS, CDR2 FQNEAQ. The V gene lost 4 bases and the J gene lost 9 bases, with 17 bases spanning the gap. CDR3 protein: CASSWRDSQGTQYF. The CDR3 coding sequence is TGTGCCAGCAGCTGGAGGGACTCGCAAGGAACGCAGTATTTT.

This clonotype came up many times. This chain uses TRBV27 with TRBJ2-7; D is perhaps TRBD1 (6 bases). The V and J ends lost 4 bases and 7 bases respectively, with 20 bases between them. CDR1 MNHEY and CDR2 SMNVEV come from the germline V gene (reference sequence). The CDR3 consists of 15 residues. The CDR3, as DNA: TGTGCCAGCAGTTCCTCGGGCTACCCGAGGGGGGAGCAGTACTTC. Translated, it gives CASSSSGYPRGEQYF.

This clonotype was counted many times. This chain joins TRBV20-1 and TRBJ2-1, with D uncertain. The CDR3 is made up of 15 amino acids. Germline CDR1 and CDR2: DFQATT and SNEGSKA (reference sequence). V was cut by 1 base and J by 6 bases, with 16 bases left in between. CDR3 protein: CSARVPGRTRNEQFF. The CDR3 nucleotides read TGCAGTGCTAGAGTGCCGGGTAGGACCCGCAATGAGCAGTTCTTC.

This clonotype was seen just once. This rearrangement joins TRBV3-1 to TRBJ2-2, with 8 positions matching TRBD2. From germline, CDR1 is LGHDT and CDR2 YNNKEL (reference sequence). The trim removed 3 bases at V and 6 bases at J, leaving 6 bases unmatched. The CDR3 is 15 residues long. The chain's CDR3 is CASSHLAGRSGELFF. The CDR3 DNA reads TGTGCCAGCAGCCATTTAGCGGGGCGGTCCGGGGAGCTGTTTTTT.

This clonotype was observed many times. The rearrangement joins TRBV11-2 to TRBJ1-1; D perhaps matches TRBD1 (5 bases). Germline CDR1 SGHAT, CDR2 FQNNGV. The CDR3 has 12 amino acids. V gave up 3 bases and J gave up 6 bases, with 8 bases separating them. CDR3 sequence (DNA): TGTGCCAGCAGCTTGGGGGTCTCTGAAGCTTTCTTT. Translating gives CASSLGVSEAFF.

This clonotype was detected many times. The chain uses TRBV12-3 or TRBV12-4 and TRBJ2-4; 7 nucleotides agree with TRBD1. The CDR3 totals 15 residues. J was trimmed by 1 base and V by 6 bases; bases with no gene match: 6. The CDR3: CASRRQGWAKNIQYF. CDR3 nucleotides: TGTGCCAGCAGACGACAGGGATGGGCCAAAAACATTCAGTACTTC.

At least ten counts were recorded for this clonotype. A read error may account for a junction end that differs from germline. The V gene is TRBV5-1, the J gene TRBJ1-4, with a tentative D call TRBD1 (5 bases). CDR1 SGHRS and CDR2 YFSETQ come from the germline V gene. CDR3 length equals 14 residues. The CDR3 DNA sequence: TGCGCCAGCAGATTGGGGGTCGTAGATGAAAAACTGTTTTTT. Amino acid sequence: CASRLGVVDEKLFF.